This TCR beta chain was captured in a study of OX40 agonist ivuxolimab in advanced cancers. Germline CDR1 reads SGHNT; CDR2 reads YYREEE (reference sequence). The CDR3 spans 15 residues. The J segment lost 2 bases and the V segment lost 1 base, leaving 2 bases of the junction unmatched. TCRdb's copy holds only in-frame clones and misses some; the assay was immunoSEQ multiplex PCR. Of under 85,000 clones listed, around 87% are singletons. The TCR originated in an adult with an advanced solid tumor such as melanoma, head and neck, liver or kidney cancer. The material was CD4+ or CD8+ T cells sorted from blood, obtained in a trial of the OX40 agonist ivuxolimab. This chain uses TRBV5-4 with TRBJ2-3; 9 bases are a match to TRBD2. CDR3 amino acids: CASSLPSGATDTQYF. As DNA, the CDR3 is TGTGCCAGCAGCTTGCCTAGCGGGGCCACAGATACGCAGTATTTT.